The rows below give T cell receptor beta chains drawn from one sample of a study of T cells in Graves' hyperthyroidism and ophthalmopathy. Using its own MiXCR run on the multiplex PCR reads, TCRdb lists one record per CDR3 protein. The sample gives about 700,000 distinct CDR3 sequences, around 15% of which show up once; approximately 10% is in the top ten. Sequencing was done on a sample of blood. The source of these receptors is a woman between 18 and 29 years old with Graves' hyperthyroidism. Each CDR3 is given with its conserved first and last residue. D genes are given only for firm matches. The size field is filled for only some rows; it gives once, few, many or a size class.

V gene,clone size,J gene,D gene,CDR3 protein,CDR3 DNA
TRBV5-1,.,TRBJ1-2,TRBD1,CASSVGQRPLGGYGYTF,TGCGCCAGCAGCGTGGGACAGCGGCCACTCGGTGGCTATGGCTACACCTTC
TRBV20-1,many,TRBJ2-3,TRBD2,CSARDGRGLAGEYVTTQYF,TGCAGTGCTAGAGATGGCCGGGGACTAGCGGGAGAGTACGTTACCACGCAGTATTTT
TRBV11-2,many,TRBJ2-5,.,CASSLVPGPYQETQYF,TGTGCCAGCAGCTTAGTTCCAGGGCCGTACCAAGAGACCCAGTACTTC
TRBV28,.,TRBJ2-5,.,CASSFNWWGAEETQYF,TGTGCCAGCAGCTTCAACTGGTGGGGGGCCGAAGAGACCCAGTACTTC
TRBV6-2/TRBV6-3,many,TRBJ2-7,.,CASSGTGTTLPGEQYF,TGTGCCAGCAGTGGAACCGGGACAACCCTCCCTGGCGAGCAGTACTTC
TRBV12-3/TRBV12-4,many,TRBJ1-2,.,CASSLSRDGGGYTF,TGTGCCAGCAGTTTGTCCAGGGATGGAGGTGGCTACACCTTC
TRBV20-1,many,TRBJ2-3,.,CSAIIGPLTDTQYF,TGCAGTGCTATAATTGGACCGCTCACAGATACGCAGTATTTT
TRBV6-1,.,TRBJ1-2,.,CASSEIWGTDGYTF,TGTGCCAGCAGTGAAATTTGGGGAACTGATGGCTACACCTTC
TRBV3-1,.,TRBJ2-5,.,CASSQGGGKTQYF,TGTGCCAGCAGCCAGGGCGGTGGGAAGACCCAGTACTTC
TRBV19,.,TRBJ1-1,.,CASSMRGRIEAFF,TGTGCCAGTAGTATGCGGGGGCGGATTGAAGCTTTCTTT
TRBV2,many,TRBJ2-3,.,CASSGVSGRNRLDTQYF,TGTGCCAGCAGCGGGGTTAGCGGACGGAATCGCCTCGATACGCAGTATTTT
TRBV29-1,few,TRBJ2-7,TRBD1,CSVAGTGTYEQYF,TGCAGCGTAGCCGGGACAGGAACCTACGAGCAGTACTTC
TRBV4-1,.,TRBJ2-7,TRBD1,CASSQDQGRGTPRNEQYF,TGCGCCAGCAGCCAAGATCAGGGCAGGGGGACCCCACGTAACGAGCAGTACTTC
TRBV13,many,TRBJ1-2,.,CASSFMGSNYGYTF,TGTGCCAGCAGCTTCATGGGATCTAACTATGGCTACACCTTC
TRBV20-1,.,TRBJ1-1,TRBD1,CSAEARDRGTTEASF,TGCAGTGCTGAAGCCCGGGACAGGGGGACCACTGAAGCTTCCTTT
TRBV20-1,.,TRBJ2-4,.,CSARDEGRTLGAKNIQYF,TGCAGTGCTAGAGATGAAGGGCGGACCCTCGGGGCCAAAAACATTCAGTACTTC
TRBV28,many,TRBJ1-4,.,CATQPYTGAANEKLFF,TGTGCCACCCAGCCCTATACGGGCGCGGCTAATGAAAAACTGTTTTTT
TRBV14,many,TRBJ1-1,.,CASSQTAGTKNTEAFF,TGTGCCAGCAGCCAGACCGCAGGGACCAAGAACACTGAAGCTTTCTTT
TRBV11-2,many,TRBJ2-7,.,CASSPSGTLGEQYF,TGTGCCAGCAGCCCCTCCGGGACCCTGGGGGAGCAGTACTTC
TRBV6-5,many,TRBJ1-1,.,CASSYRAVRPGEAFF,TGTGCCAGCAGTTATAGGGCAGTTCGGCCCGGTGAAGCTTTCTTT
TRBV29-1,many,TRBJ2-6,.,CSVGTGSGANVLTF,TGCAGCGTTGGAACAGGGTCTGGGGCCAACGTCCTGACTTTC
TRBV27,few,TRBJ1-2,.,CASSSRGRASRGYTF,TGTGCCAGCAGTTCCCGCGGCAGGGCCTCTAGGGGCTACACCTTC
TRBV11-2,many,TRBJ2-1,.,CASSLLRESDEQFF,TGTGCCAGCAGCTTATTACGGGAAAGCGATGAGCAGTTCTTC
TRBV28,many,TRBJ2-7,.,CASSLLSQGLGEQYF,TGTGCCAGCAGTTTATTATCCCAGGGGCTCGGCGAGCAGTACTTC
TRBV28,few,TRBJ2-3,.,CASSYDLDTQYF,TGTGCCAGCAGTTACGATCTGGATACGCAGTATTTT
TRBV11-1,many,TRBJ2-7,.,CASSLLSSGVFYEQYF,TGTGCCAGCAGCTTACTTTCATCCGGGGTATTCTACGAGCAGTACTTC
TRBV5-6,.,TRBJ2-1,.,CASSLVGRVAYNEQFF,TGTGCCAGCAGCTTGGTAGGGCGGGTCGCATACAATGAGCAGTTCTTC
TRBV4-2,many,TRBJ2-7,TRBD2,CASSQGTSAYYEQYF,TGTGCCAGCAGCCAAGGGACTAGCGCCTACTACGAGCAGTACTTC
TRBV2,.,TRBJ2-1,.,CASETGVMRNEQFF,TGTGCCAGCGAGACAGGAGTCATGAGGAATGAGCAGTTCTTC
TRBV7-9,few,TRBJ2-3,TRBD2,CASSLTAGGGDTQYF,TGTGCCAGCAGCTTAACGGCGGGCGGGGGAGATACGCAGTATTTT
TRBV30,many,TRBJ2-1,TRBD2,CACSMTGTSGYNEQFF,TGTGCCTGCTCTATGACCGGGACTAGCGGGTACAATGAGCAGTTCTTC
TRBV6-2/TRBV6-3,few,TRBJ2-7,.,CASKSVLGDPEQYF,TGTGCCAGCAAATCAGTCCTGGGTGATCCCGAGCAGTACTTC
TRBV6-1,.,TRBJ2-1,.,CASRDPGRDEQFF,TGTGCCAGCCGAGACCCGGGTCGCGATGAGCAGTTCTTC
TRBV6-5,.,TRBJ1-1,.,CASSYDALLAEAFF,TGTGCCAGCAGTTACGACGCCCTCCTTGCTGAAGCTTTCTTT
TRBV11-3,.,TRBJ1-6,.,CASSEGLGNSPLHF,TGTGCCAGCAGCGAGGGGCTCGGTAATTCACCCCTCCACTTT
TRBV27,few,TRBJ2-3,TRBD2,CASQLAGDGDTQYF,TGTGCCAGCCAACTAGCGGGAGATGGAGATACGCAGTATTTT
TRBV10-2,many,TRBJ2-5,TRBD2,CASSSLAGAQETQYF,TGCGCCAGCAGTTCCTTAGCGGGAGCACAAGAGACCCAGTACTTC
TRBV2,few,TRBJ1-2,TRBD1,CASPGTGKGSNYGYTF,TGTGCCAGCCCAGGGACAGGAAAGGGCTCTAACTATGGCTACACCTTC
TRBV6-2/TRBV6-3,many,TRBJ2-2,.,CATAGRGRTGELFF,TGTGCCACCGCCGGTCGAGGGAGGACCGGGGAGCTGTTTTTT
TRBV28,many,TRBJ2-7,.,CASTSAYEQYF,TGTGCCAGCACCTCCGCGTACGAGCAGTACTTC
TRBV20-1,.,TRBJ2-4,TRBD2,CSASLGTAGVGKNIQYF,TGCAGTGCTAGCCTAGGCACAGCGGGAGTCGGCAAAAACATTCAGTACTTC
TRBV28,many,TRBJ1-4,.,CATSRLDSWEKLFF,TGTGCCACCTCAAGGCTGGATTCTTGGGAAAAACTGTTTTTT
TRBV13,few,TRBJ2-7,.,CASSLVRGELAFTYEQYF,TGTGCCAGCAGCTTAGTCCGGGGAGAGCTAGCCTTTACCTACGAGCAGTACTTC
TRBV6-1,few,TRBJ1-5,TRBD1,CASGGQANNQPQHF,TGTGCCAGCGGGGGACAGGCTAACAATCAGCCCCAGCATTTT
TRBV15,many,TRBJ1-1,.,CATSRDSGFTEAFF,TGTGCCACCAGCAGAGATTCCGGATTCACTGAAGCTTTCTTT